The 22 T cell receptor beta chains listed next were all sequenced from one sample in a study of blood T cell repertoires in COVID-19. Profiling relied on immunoSEQ multiplex PCR, and the TCRdb table lists in-frame clones only, not all of them. Of under 350,000 clones in the sample, roughly 89% were seen once. The sample consisted of peripheral blood. The receptors stem from a man aged 40-49 years with acute or convalescent COVID-19.

The chain recombines TRBV2 with TRBJ1-2; D is possibly TRBD1 (5 bases). CDR1 SNHLY and CDR2 FYNNEI come from the germline V gene. The CDR3 is 14 residues long. V was trimmed by 4 bases and J by 4 bases, leaving 13 bases between them. The CDR3 nucleotides read TGTGCCAGCAGTGCACGGGGGGGGATCTATGGCTACACCTTC. Residues: CASSARGGIYGYTF.

J is TRBJ1-5 and V is TRBV29-1; D is unclear. The CDR3 is 14 amino acids. CDR1 and CDR2 from the germline V gene are SQVTM and ANQGSEA. The V and J ends lost 4 bases and 0 bases respectively, with 10 bases between them. In DNA, the CDR3 is TGCAGCGTTGGAGAACTGAATAGCAATCAGCCCCAGCATTTT. Translating it yields CSVGELNSNQPQHF. Variable domain in full (rest from reference TRBV29-1 and TRBJ1-5): SAVISQKPSRDICQRGTSLTIQCQVDSQVTMMFWYRQQPGQSLTLIATANQGSEATYESGFVIDKFPISRPNLTFSTLTVSNMSPEDSSIYLCSVGELNSNQPQHFGDGTRLSIL.

This clone has only one observation. The chain links TRBV9 to TRBJ1-2; the D is unclear. Per germline, CDR1 SGDLS and CDR2 YYNGEE. This CDR3 has 15 amino acids. V was shortened by 0 bases and J by 7 bases, with 16 bases between the two germline ends. DNA of the CDR3: TGTGCCAGCAGCGTAGCCCCGGGATACTCTGGTGGCTACACCTTC. Amino acids: CASSVAPGYSGGYTF.

The chain is built from TRBV7-3 and TRBJ2-7; D possibly corresponds to TRBD1 (6 bases). Trimming took off 6 bases at V and 1 base at J, with 10 bases between the two ends. Looked up from germline, CDR1 is SGHTA and CDR2 is FQGTGA. CDR3 length: 13 amino acids. The CDR3 sequence is CASSPDSSYEQYF. The DNA of the CDR3 is TGTGCCAGCAGTCCGGACAGTTCCTACGAGCAGTACTTC. The full variable domain, with the rest looked up from reference TRBV7-3 and TRBJ2-7, is GAGVSQTPSNKVTEKGKYVELRCDPISGHTALYWYRQSLGQGPEFLIYFQGTGAADDSGLPNDRFFAVRPEGSVSTLKIQRTERGDSAVYLCASSPDSSYEQYFGPGTRLTVT.

The sample holds one count of this clone. The genes are TRBV24-1 and TRBJ2-3; 8 nucleotides match TRBD1. With 0 bases clipped from V and 2 bases from J, the junction kept 3 bases outside the gene matches. Germline V gives CDR1 KGHDR, CDR2 SFDVKD. The CDR3 spans 16 residues. The CDR3 sequence: CATSDLVTGATDTQYF. The CDR3, as DNA: TGTGCCACCAGTGATTTGGTGACAGGGGCCACAGATACGCAGTATTTT.

This clone came up a few times. The chain employs TRBV6-5 and TRBJ1-1; D is perhaps TRBD1 (5 bases). The length of the CDR3 is 16 residues. Trimming removed 4 bases from V and 1 base from J, with 16 bases in between. Germline CDR1 reads MNHEY; CDR2 reads SVGAGI. This chain's CDR3 is CASSSRDGRGNTEAFF. The CDR3 coding sequence is TGTGCCAGCAGTTCCAGGGACGGGAGGGGGAACACTGAAGCTTTCTTT.

DNA for the CDR3: TGTGCCAGTAGCAGAGACAGGGTGCGGGAAACTGAAGCTTTCTTT. Translation: CASSRDRVRETEAFF. This chain links TRBV19 with TRBJ1-1; 7 nucleotides line up with TRBD1. CDR3 length equals 15 residues. V lost 6 bases to trimming and J lost 5 bases; unmatched junction nucleotides: 12. From germline, CDR1 is LNHDA and CDR2 SQIVND (reference sequence). Filled out from reference TRBV19 and TRBJ1-1, the complete variable domain reads DGGITQSPKYLFRKEGQNVTLSCEQNLNHDAMYWYRQDPGQGLRLIYYSQIVNDFQKGDIAEGYSVSREKKESFPLTVTSAQKNPTAFYLCASSRDRVRETEAFFGQGTRLTVV.

The rearrangement uses TRBV9 and TRBJ1-2, with no clear D. The germline V gene encodes CDR1 SGDLS and CDR2 YYNGEE. V was cut by 0 bases and J by 6 bases, with 6 bases left in between. This CDR3 has 12 amino acids. The CDR3 DNA is TGTGCCAGCAGCGTAGGAGGTAATGGCTACACCTTC. It codes for CASSVGGNGYTF.

The genes are TRBV19 and TRBJ2-3; 8 nucleotides match TRBD1. From germline, CDR1 is LNHDA and CDR2 SQIVND (reference sequence). V lost 4 bases to trimming and J lost 4 bases; unmatched junction nucleotides: 13. The CDR3 runs to 17 residues. CDR3 amino acids: CASSTRQGLTLADTQYF. Here the CDR3 DNA reads TGTGCCAGTAGTACCCGACAGGGGCTAACGTTGGCAGATACGCAGTATTTT. The full variable domain, its missing parts supplied by reference TRBV19 and TRBJ2-3, is DGGITQSPKYLFRKEGQNVTLSCEQNLNHDAMYWYRQDPGQGLRLIYYSQIVNDFQKGDIAEGYSVSREKKESFPLTVTSAQKNPTAFYLCASSTRQGLTLADTQYFGPGTRLTVL.

The CDR3 DNA reads TGTGCCAGCAGCTTTGGACAGGGGGGAGAGCAGTACTTC. Protein: CASSFGQGGEQYF. This rearrangement joins TRBV11-2 to TRBJ2-7; TRBD1 matches 10 bases. The length of the CDR3 is 13 residues. Germline CDR1 reads SGHAT; CDR2 reads FQNNGV. Unmatched junction bases numbered 3, after V lost 3 bases and J lost 7 bases.

The chain employs TRBV5-5 and TRBJ2-7; the D is unclear. CDR3 size: 17 residues. V was cut by 0 bases and J by 0 bases, with 16 bases left in between. Germline V gene data show CDR1 as SGHKS and CDR2 as YYEKEE (reference sequence). In DNA, the CDR3 is TGTGCCAGCAGCTTGGGGCCGGGTGAGTCACTCTCCTACGAGCAGTACTTC. Translating it yields CASSLGPGESLSYEQYF.

The chain uses TRBV6-5 and TRBJ1-5, with D possibly being TRBD1 (6 bases). CDR1 is MNHEY, CDR2 SVGAGI, per germline. The CDR3 length is 13 residues. Trimming removed 0 bases at V and 7 bases at J, with 7 bases between. CDR3 region: CASSYSRGQPQHF. CDR3 nucleotide sequence: TGTGCCAGCAGTTACTCCAGGGGACAGCCCCAGCATTTT.

The chain carries TRBV7-2 and TRBJ2-2, with D hard to call. The V gene lost 7 bases and the J gene lost 5 bases, with 11 bases spanning the gap. The CDR3 loop spans 13 amino acids. Germline values: CDR1 SGHTA, CDR2 FQGNSA. CDR3 region: CASILRVTGELFF. The CDR3 DNA reads as TGTGCCAGCATTCTCCGGGTGACCGGGGAGCTGTTTTTT. The full variable domain, its missing parts supplied by reference TRBV7-2 and TRBJ2-2, is GAGVSQSPSNKVTEKGKDVELRCDPISGHTALYWYRQSLGQGLEFLIYFQGNSAPDKSGLPSDRFSAERTGGSVSTLTIQRTQQEDSAVYLCASILRVTGELFFGEGSRLTVL.

The rearrangement links TRBV7-2 to TRBJ1-2, with D possibly matching TRBD1 (5 bases). Germline V gives CDR1 SGHTA, CDR2 FQGNSA. V was trimmed by 5 bases and J by 3 bases, leaving 13 bases between them. This CDR3 has 14 residues. CDR3 sequence (DNA): TGTGCCAGCAGCCCACAGCCGGGGGACTATGGCTACACCTTC. As protein: CASSPQPGDYGYTF.

This chain joins TRBV11-2 and TRBJ2-3, with D possibly being TRBD1 (6 bases). Trimming removed 2 bases at V and 1 base at J, with 13 bases between. Looked up from germline, CDR1 is SGHAT and CDR2 is FQNNGV. The CDR3 has 16 amino acids. The CDR3 DNA sequence: TGTGCCAGCAGCTTACACAGGGCCTCCGGCACAGATACGCAGTATTTT. Amino acids: CASSLHRASGTDTQYF.

The V call is TRBV5-1, the J call TRBJ2-7, with D possibly matching TRBD2 (6 bases). The CDR3 is 15 amino acids. Germline V CDR1 and CDR2: SGHRS, YFSETQ. Between the trimmed V and J ends, which lost 4 bases and 6 bases, there was a span of 20 bases. CDR3 coding DNA: TGCGCCAGCAGCCCAGGCGGGACGGTCAGCGGCGAGCAGTACTTC. Translation gives CASSPGGTVSGEQYF.

The chain employs TRBV6-5 and TRBJ2-7; tentatively, D is TRBD1 (5 bases). The CDR3 sequence is 15 residues long. Trimming stripped 0 bases from V and 3 bases from J, with 12 bases between. CDR1 MNHEY and CDR2 SVGAGI come from the germline V gene. The CDR3 DNA sequence: TGTGCCAGCAGTTACTCCGACAGAAGGGGCTACGAGCAGTACTTC. Amino acids: CASSYSDRRGYEQYF.

The chain joins TRBV5-4 to TRBJ1-1; TRBD1 is a possible D gene (6 bases). V lost 2 bases to trimming and J lost 8 bases, with 10 bases between them. This CDR3 has 12 residues. CDR1 and CDR2 (germline): SGHNT, YYREEE (reference sequence). The CDR3 DNA reads TGTGCCAGCAGCTTCGGGGGGCGCGAAGCTTTCTTT. This encodes CASSFGGREAFF.

This clone was seen once. The rearrangement links TRBV2 to TRBJ1-4; D ambiguous. Trimming removed 6 bases at V and 4 bases at J, with 15 bases between. CDR3 size: 15 residues. Germline CDR1 reads SNHLY; CDR2 reads FYNNEI. The CDR3 here is CASSPTTNSNEKLFF. The CDR3 DNA follows: TGTGCCAGCAGCCCTACAACTAATAGTAATGAAAAACTGTTTTTT.

The rearrangement uses TRBV7-2 and TRBJ1-5; D not resolved. Per the germline V gene, CDR1 is SGHTA and CDR2 is FQGNSA. V lost 2 bases to trimming and J lost 5 bases, with 10 bases between them. The CDR3 contains 14 residues. The CDR3 coding sequence is TGTGCCAGCAGCTTATCTCCGGGGTATCAGCCCCAGCATTTT. Translating it yields CASSLSPGYQPQHF.

The chain is built from TRBV5-5 and TRBJ1-2, with 11 bases aligning to TRBD1. The CDR3 sequence is 14 residues long. Per the germline V gene, CDR1 is SGHKS and CDR2 is YYEKEE (reference sequence). The V and J ends lost 4 bases and 4 bases, in that order; junction bases with no gene match: 3. CDR3 amino acids: CASSLGTGGYGYTF. As DNA, the CDR3 is TGTGCCAGCAGCCTTGGGACAGGGGGCTATGGCTACACCTTC.

The rearrangement uses TRBV2 and TRBJ1-1, with unresolved D. Germline values: CDR1 SNHLY, CDR2 FYNNEI. V lost 7 bases, J lost 0 bases, and 12 bases lay in between. CDR3 length: 14 amino acids. The CDR3 is CASILRSLNTEAFF. CDR3 nucleotides: TGTGCCAGCATTCTACGGAGCCTGAACACTGAAGCTTTCTTT. Full variable domain (remainder filled in from reference TRBV2 and TRBJ1-1): EPEVTQTPSHQVTQMGQEVILRCVPISNHLYFYWYRQILGQKVEFLVSFYNNEISEKSEIFDDQFSVERPDGSNFTLKIRSTKLEDSAMYFCASILRSLNTEAFFGQGTRLTVV.